Listed here are 31 T cell receptor beta chains from one sample, sequenced in a study of immune evolution from preneoplasia to lung adenocarcinoma. Libraries were prepared by immunoSEQ multiplex PCR; TCRdb keeps only in-frame clonotypes and omits some of them. Among some 15,000 clones listed, 85% were seen once. The sample taken for sequencing was FFPE lung adenocarcinoma in situ tissue. Every receptor here comes from a donor at least 70 years old with lung adenocarcinoma.

V gene TRBV30 combines with J gene TRBJ1-3, with D maybe TRBD1 (6 bases). Germline V lookup: CDR1 GTSNPN, CDR2 SVGIG (reference sequence). This CDR3 is 14 amino acids long. V gave up 2 bases and J gave up 0 bases, with 8 bases separating them. The CDR3 nucleotides read TGTGCCTGGAGTCCAGGGGACTCTGGAAACACCATATATTTT. This sequence encodes CAWSPGDSGNTIYF. Full variable domain (outside the CDR3, taken from reference TRBV30 and TRBJ1-3): SQTIHQWPATLVQPVGSPLSLECTVEGTSNPNLYWYRQAAGRGLQLLFYSVGIGQISSEVPQNLSASRPQDRQFILSSKKLLLSDSGFYLCAWSPGDSGNTIYFGEGSWLTVV.

The rearrangement uses TRBV11-2 and TRBJ2-2, with no clear D. CDR3 length: 11 amino acids. Germline CDR1 and CDR2: SGHAT and FQNNGV. The V and J ends lost 5 bases and 8 bases respectively, with 6 bases between them. The CDR3 is CASSLHGELFF. CDR3 sequence (DNA): TGTGCCAGCAGCCTCCATGGGGAGCTGTTTTTT.

The chain recombines TRBV4-2 with TRBJ2-1, with 12 bases fitting TRBD2. Per the germline V gene, CDR1 is LGHNA and CDR2 is YNFKEQ. The junction had 6 bases not matched to a gene; V was cut back by 4 bases and J by 8 bases. There are 15 residues in the CDR3. The CDR3 DNA sequence: TGTGCCAGCAGCCCGACTAGCGGGAGATTGGATGAGCAGTTCTTC. Amino acid sequence: CASSPTSGRLDEQFF.

Written as DNA, the CDR3 is TGTGCCAGCAGCCTTCAGGGGGCCTTGGGCACTGAAGCTTTCTTT. As protein: CASSLQGALGTEAFF. J is TRBJ1-1 and V is TRBV11-2; 8 positions agree with TRBD1. The CDR3 runs to 15 residues. Germline CDR1 reads SGHAT; CDR2 reads FQNNGV. V gave up 5 bases and J gave up 4 bases; unmatched junction bases: 9. Full variable domain (outside the CDR3, taken from reference TRBV11-2 and TRBJ1-1): EAGVAQSPRYKIIEKRQSVAFWCNPISGHATLYWYQQILGQGPKLLIQFQNNGVVDDSQLPKDRFSAERLKGVDSTLKIQPAKLEDSAVYLCASSLQGALGTEAFFGQGTRLTVV.

The V and J genes are TRBV7-9 and TRBJ2-7, with 8 bases aligning to TRBD1. CDR3 length: 14 amino acids. Germline CDR1 and CDR2: SEHNR and FQNEAQ (reference sequence). Germline trimming cut 5 bases from V and 3 bases from J; bases unmatched to any gene: 6. CDR3: CASSNLGTGYEQYF. In DNA, the CDR3 is TGTGCCAGCAGCAACCTCGGGACAGGCTACGAGCAGTACTTC.

The rearrangement joins TRBV7-8 to TRBJ2-1; TRBD2 aligns across 12 bases. V shed 3 bases and J 5 bases; nucleotides not matched to a gene: 5. The CDR3 has 16 residues. Per germline, CDR1 SGHVS and CDR2 FQNEAQ. The CDR3 DNA is TGTGCCAGCAGCTTGGCCGGACTAGCGGGGAACAATGAGCAGTTCTTC. Its protein is CASSLAGLAGNNEQFF.

The chain carries TRBV19 and TRBJ1-1; D is undetermined. V shed 3 bases and J shed 1 base, with 6 bases lying between them. The CDR3 runs 13 residues. The germline gives CDR1 LNHDA, CDR2 SQIVND (reference sequence). CDR3 bases: TGTGCCAGTAGTATGGTCGGGAACACTGAAGCTTTCTTT. As protein: CASSMVGNTEAFF. Together with reference TRBV19 and TRBJ1-1, the CDR3 gives the full variable domain: DGGITQSPKYLFRKEGQNVTLSCEQNLNHDAMYWYRQDPGQGLRLIYYSQIVNDFQKGDIAEGYSVSREKKESFPLTVTSAQKNPTAFYLCASSMVGNTEAFFGQGTRLTVV.

The J gene is TRBJ2-2, the V gene TRBV30, with D unclear. The ends were cut back, 3 bases at V and 4 bases at J, with 9 bases in the middle. The length of the CDR3 is 13 residues. Germline CDR1 GTSNPN, CDR2 SVGIG (reference sequence). The CDR3 DNA sequence: TGTGCCTGGAGAGGTCAAATCACCGGGGAGCTGTTTTTT. Protein product: CAWRGQITGELFF. Full variable domain (rest looked up from reference TRBV30 and TRBJ2-2): SQTIHQWPATLVQPVGSPLSLECTVEGTSNPNLYWYRQAAGRGLQLLFYSVGIGQISSEVPQNLSASRPQDRQFILSSKKLLLSDSGFYLCAWRGQITGELFFGEGSRLTVL.

V usage is TRBV11-2 and J usage is TRBJ2-3; 8 bases agree with TRBD2. Germline CDR1 is SGHAT and CDR2 is FQNNGV. There are 14 residues in the CDR3. V lost 5 bases, J lost 0 bases, and 1 base stayed unmatched. CDR3 region: CASSSGSSTDTQYF. The CDR3 DNA follows: TGTGCCAGCAGCAGCGGGAGTAGCACAGATACGCAGTATTTT.

The chain's CDR3 is CASSSGGGRNTIYF. DNA for the CDR3: TGCGCCAGCAGCTCCGGCGGGGGTCGGAACACCATATATTTT. The gene calls are TRBV5-1 and TRBJ1-3, with D possibly matching TRBD1 (5 bases). Germline V gene sequence: CDR1 SGHRS, CDR2 YFSETQ. This CDR3 has 14 residues. Deletions cut 3 bases from V and 7 bases from J, with 14 bases between.

The CDR3, as DNA: TGTGCCAGTAGCCTCCGAGCCGTACTGAGCTCTGGGGCCAACGTCCTGACTTTC. Translated: CASSLRAVLSSGANVLTF. The chain has TRBV19 and TRBJ2-6; D remains unclear. CDR1 and CDR2 (germline): LNHDA, SQIVND (reference sequence). The V end was cut by 6 bases, the J end by 0 bases, with 18 bases between. CDR3 length: 18 residues.

The chain is built from TRBV20-1 and TRBJ2-4; D is uncertain. Germline CDR1 reads DFQATT; CDR2 reads SNEGSKA (reference sequence). CDR3 length: 11 residues. V gave up 4 bases and J gave up 7 bases, with 8 bases separating them. The CDR3, as DNA: TGCAGTGCTACCATCCGGAACATTCAGTACTTC. Protein: CSATIRNIQYF.

The rearrangement uses TRBV28 and TRBJ1-5; D is ambiguous. The CDR3 spans 12 residues. Trimming took off 8 bases at V and 1 base at J, with 6 bases between the two ends. Germline V gives CDR1 MDHEN, CDR2 SYDVKM. Here the CDR3 DNA reads TGTGCCAGCCGGACGAGCAATCAGCCCCAGCATTTT. This sequence encodes CASRTSNQPQHF.

The rearrangement links TRBV1 to TRBJ1-1. TRBV1 is deemed a pseudogene. The CDR3 consists of 18 residues. The CDR3 DNA reads as TGCACCAGCACCCGGGAAAAGGTTTCCATCGGGAGTACGGCTGAAGCTTTCTTT. Amino acid sequence: CTSTREKVSIGSTAEAFF.

This clone turned up a few times. The rearrangement joins TRBV7-9 to TRBJ2-7, with D possibly matching TRBD2 (6 bases). CDR3 length: 16 amino acids. The V and J ends lost 3 bases and 5 bases respectively, with 20 bases between them. From germline, CDR1 is SEHNR and CDR2 FQNEAQ (reference sequence). Here the CDR3 reads CASSFSITPGVNEQYF. The CDR3 DNA reads TGTGCCAGCAGCTTTTCAATCACTCCGGGAGTCAACGAGCAGTACTTC.

The chain combines TRBV2 with TRBJ2-1; no clear D. The germline gives CDR1 SNHLY, CDR2 FYNNEI. Trimming stripped 6 bases from V and 8 bases from J, with 8 bases between. This CDR3 comprises 11 residues. The CDR3 DNA sequence: TGTGCCAGCAGCCCCCAATATGAGCAGTTCTTC. Translation gives CASSPQYEQFF.

V and J are TRBV30 and TRBJ2-1, with a possible D match to TRBD2 (6 bases). CDR3 length: 15 amino acids. V was shortened by 2 bases and J by 1 base, with 12 bases between the two germline ends. CDR1 and CDR2 (germline): GTSNPN, SVGIG (reference sequence). The CDR3: CAWSSLGRSYNEQFF. Here the CDR3 DNA reads TGTGCCTGGAGTTCTCTAGGGAGGTCCTACAATGAGCAGTTCTTC.

This clone was recorded a few times. V and J are TRBV7-9 and TRBJ2-2, with TRBD1 matching 11 bases. CDR3 size: 15 residues. The V and J ends lost 6 bases and 6 bases, in that order; junction bases with no gene match: 6. The germline V gene encodes CDR1 SEHNR and CDR2 FQNEAQ (reference sequence). The CDR3 DNA follows: TGTGCCAGCAGTCCGGACAGGGGGCACGCCGGGGAGCTGTTTTTT. Residues: CASSPDRGHAGELFF. Full variable domain (remainder filled in from reference TRBV7-9 and TRBJ2-2): DTGVSQNPRHKITKRGQNVTFRCDPISEHNRLYWYRQTLGQGPEFLTYFQNEAQLEKSRLLSDRFSAERPKGSFSTLEIQRTEQGDSAMYLCASSPDRGHAGELFFGEGSRLTVL.

J is TRBJ2-3 and V is TRBV7-2; 9 bases match TRBD2. The CDR3 extends over 16 amino acids. J gave up 2 bases and V 1 base, and 4 bases lay outside the gene matches. Per the germline V gene, CDR1 is SGHTA and CDR2 is FQGNSA. For the CDR3, the DNA is TGTGCCAGCAGCTTAGGACTAGCGGAGTCCACAGATACGCAGTATTTT. Translation gives CASSLGLAESTDTQYF.

The V call is TRBV19, the J call TRBJ1-3, with D perhaps matching TRBD1 (5 bases). Germline V gene data show CDR1 as LNHDA and CDR2 as SQIVND (reference sequence). Trimming took off 4 bases at V and 0 bases at J, with 13 bases between the two ends. The CDR3 length is 16 residues. CDR3 bases: TGTGCCAGTAGTACCCTCGGGGGAGTCTCTGGAAACACCATATATTTT. Its protein is CASSTLGGVSGNTIYF. Drawing the rest from reference TRBV19 and TRBJ1-3, the complete variable domain is DGGITQSPKYLFRKEGQNVTLSCEQNLNHDAMYWYRQDPGQGLRLIYYSQIVNDFQKGDIAEGYSVSREKKESFPLTVTSAQKNPTAFYLCASSTLGGVSGNTIYFGEGSWLTVV.

The chain has TRBV7-9 and TRBJ1-1; D may be TRBD1 (5 bases). The germline V gene has CDR1 SEHNR and CDR2 FQNEAQ (reference sequence). V was pared by 2 bases and J by 4 bases, with 14 bases between. This CDR3 is built from 15 residues. The CDR3 sequence is CASSLLEGGTTEAFF. The CDR3 coding sequence is TGTGCCAGCAGCTTACTTGAGGGAGGGACCACTGAAGCTTTCTTT.

This clone came up a few times. The chain uses TRBV27 and TRBJ2-7, with TRBD1 as a possible D gene (7 bases). Germline assignment: CDR1 MNHEY and CDR2 SMNVEV (reference sequence). Trimming removed 2 bases at V and 3 bases at J, with 14 bases between. CDR3 length: 15 amino acids. Written as DNA, the CDR3 is TGTGCCAGCAGTTTAACAGGGGAGGCCCTCTACGAGCAGTACTTC. Translated: CASSLTGEALYEQYF.

The rearrangement links TRBV7-2 to TRBJ2-3; 8 bases fit TRBD2. The germline gives CDR1 SGHTA, CDR2 FQGNSA. The CDR3 has 15 amino acids. The J segment lost 1 base and the V segment lost 5 bases, leaving 5 bases of the junction unmatched. The CDR3, as DNA: TGTGCCAGCAGCGGAGGACTAGCAGGCACAGATACGCAGTATTTT. Amino acid sequence: CASSGGLAGTDTQYF.

This clone was detected a few times. The genes are TRBV28 and TRBJ2-7; 8 positions match TRBD1. The V gene's germline CDR1 is MDHEN and CDR2 SYDVKM. The CDR3 runs to 14 residues. J was trimmed by 3 bases and V by 6 bases; bases with no gene match: 7. The CDR3 here is CASSPSDRDYEQYF. The CDR3 nucleotides are TGTGCCAGCAGCCCATCGGACAGGGACTACGAGCAGTACTTC. Looking up the rest from reference TRBV28 and TRBJ2-7 gives the full variable domain: DVKVTQSSRYLVKRTGEKVFLECVQDMDHENMFWYRQDPGLGLRLIYFSYDVKMKEKGDIPEGYSVSREKKERFSLILESASTNQTSMYLCASSPSDRDYEQYFGPGTRLTVT.

This clone was seen a single time. V and J are TRBV11-2 and TRBJ2-1, with 8 positions matching TRBD2. This CDR3 is built from 15 residues. V lost 5 bases to trimming and J lost 1 base; unmatched junction nucleotides: 4. Germline V gene sequence: CDR1 SGHAT, CDR2 FQNNGV. The CDR3 sequence: CASSPSGRSYNEQFF. For the CDR3, the DNA is TGTGCCAGCAGCCCCAGCGGGAGATCCTACAATGAGCAGTTCTTC.

This clone was recorded once. The V and J genes are TRBV5-1 and TRBJ1-1; D unclear. Per the germline V gene, CDR1 is SGHRS and CDR2 is YFSETQ. CDR3 length: 13 residues. Trimming shortened V by 0 bases and J by 0 bases, and 3 bases separated the two germline ends. CDR3 sequence reads: CASSLDLNTEAFF. The DNA for the CDR3 is TGCGCCAGCAGCTTGGACCTGAACACTGAAGCTTTCTTT. The whole variable domain, filled in from reference TRBV5-1 and TRBJ1-1, reads KAGVTQTPRYLIKTRGQQVTLSCSPISGHRSVSWYQQTPGQGLQFLFEYFSETQRNKGNFPGRFSGRQFSNSRSEMNVSTLELGDSALYLCASSLDLNTEAFFGQGTRLTVV.

The rearrangement links TRBV4-2 to TRBJ2-7; 8 nucleotides match TRBD1. CDR3 length equals 15 residues. Germline CDR1 is LGHNA and CDR2 is YNFKEQ. The V and J ends lost 0 bases and 4 bases, in that order; junction bases with no gene match: 5. CDR3 region: CASSQEGTGTYEQYF. DNA of the CDR3: TGTGCCAGCAGCCAAGAGGGGACAGGAACGTACGAGCAGTACTTC.

The chain has TRBV30 and TRBJ1-1, with 7 bases that match TRBD1. The CDR3 consists of 14 residues. With V trimmed by 3 bases and J by 7 bases, 11 bases remained unmatched. Looked up from germline, CDR1 is GTSNPN and CDR2 is SVGIG (reference sequence). CDR3 nucleotide sequence: TGTGCCTGGAGACCCCACGGGACAGCCTTTGAAGCTTTCTTT. Protein product: CAWRPHGTAFEAFF.

This clone was seen more than once but under ten times. The chain carries TRBV11-2 and TRBJ2-7; 7 bases agree with TRBD1. The trim removed 5 bases at V and 7 bases at J, leaving 11 bases unmatched. Germline assignment: CDR1 SGHAT and CDR2 FQNNGV. This CDR3 spans 14 amino acids. The CDR3: CASSRDSTSWEQYF. CDR3 nucleotide sequence: TGTGCCAGCAGCCGGGACAGTACCTCCTGGGAGCAGTACTTC.

The chain combines TRBV5-4 with TRBJ2-1; 7 bases fit TRBD2. Germline V gene lookup returns CDR1 SGHNT and CDR2 YYREEE (reference sequence). This CDR3 spans 16 amino acids. V lost 3 bases, J lost 0 bases, and 6 bases stayed unmatched. This chain's CDR3 is CASSSTSANSYNEQFF. CDR3 DNA sequence: TGTGCCAGCAGCTCCACTAGCGCCAACTCCTACAATGAGCAGTTCTTC.

CDR3 sequence: CASSWSGLNTGELFF. DNA for the CDR3: TGTGCCAGCAGCTGGAGCGGGTTAAACACCGGGGAGCTGTTTTTT. The chain uses TRBV11-3 and TRBJ2-2; perhaps TRBD2 as D (6 bases). Germline CDR1 reads SGHNT; CDR2 reads YENEEA. This CDR3 has 15 amino acids. Trimming removed 4 bases from V and 2 bases from J, with 11 bases in between.